This entry features one T cell receptor beta chain sequence. This sample includes further DNA sequences coding for the same CDR3. This specimen belongs to a study of OX40 agonist ivuxolimab in advanced cancers. Turning to the study itself: An agonistic anti-OX40 (CD134) antibody, ivuxolimab, was used to treat the patients. Patients undergoing dose escalation presented with hepatocellular carcinoma, melanoma, renal cell or head and neck cancer.

TCRdb keeps only in-frame clones here, not all; method: immunoSEQ multiplex PCR. This table has about 58,000 clones, about 87% appearing once. Trimming pared 1 base from V and 3 bases from J, leaving 22 bases between. Germline CDR1 is MGHRA and CDR2 is YSYEKL. The CDR3 loop spans 18 amino acids. This clonotype originated in an adult with an advanced solid tumor such as melanoma, head and neck, liver or kidney cancer. The sequencing used CD4+ or CD8+ T cells sorted from blood, collected in a trial of the OX40 agonist ivuxolimab. The chain is built from TRBV4-1 and TRBJ2-7, with D possibly TRBD2 on 6 matching bases. The CDR3 here is CASSQGTMYLQRHYEQYF. DNA of the CDR3: TGCGCCAGCAGCCAAGGGACTATGTACCTCCAGCGTCACTACGAGCAGTACTTC.